This passage covers 27 T cell receptor beta chains from one sample sequenced in a study of OX40 agonist ivuxolimab in advanced cancers. The data were produced by immunoSEQ multiplex PCR, yet TCRdb's version contains in-frame clones alone and is incomplete. Counted here are about 84,000 clones, 94% occurring once; the ten biggest clones make up approximately 11%. Material: CD4+ or CD8+ T cells sorted from blood, obtained in a trial of the OX40 agonist ivuxolimab. These receptors were obtained from an adult with an advanced solid tumor such as melanoma, head and neck, liver or kidney cancer.

The J gene is TRBJ2-1, the V gene TRBV29-1; D is perhaps TRBD1 (6 bases). The CDR3 is made up of 12 amino acids. The germline V gene encodes CDR1 SQVTM and CDR2 ANQGSEA. V lost 4 bases to trimming and J lost 2 bases, with 6 bases between them. CDR3 region: CSVGGPYNEQFF. The CDR3 region has the DNA TGCAGCGTTGGGGGGCCCTACAATGAGCAGTTCTTC.

This chain uses TRBV9 with TRBJ2-1; 9 bases fit TRBD2. V was pared by 3 bases and J by 4 bases, with 5 bases of the junction left unmatched. The CDR3 contains 15 residues. CDR1 and CDR2 (germline): SGDLS, YYNGEE. CDR3 protein: CASSERAGGYNEQFF. As DNA, the CDR3 is TGTGCCAGCAGCGAGAGGGCGGGAGGGTACAATGAGCAGTTCTTC.

This chain uses TRBV30 with TRBJ2-7; the match to TRBD1 covers 8 bases. V dropped 2 bases and J dropped 4; count of bases not matched to a gene: 10. Germline CDR1 reads GTSNPN; CDR2 reads SVGIG (reference sequence). This CDR3 has 15 residues. CDR3 region: CAWSTYGTGSYEQYF. The CDR3 nucleotides are TGTGCCTGGAGTACCTACGGGACAGGTAGTTACGAGCAGTACTTC.

The V gene is TRBV30, the J gene TRBJ1-5; D is unresolved. The germline gives CDR1 GTSNPN, CDR2 SVGIG (reference sequence). CDR3 length equals 14 residues. The ends were cut back, 1 base at V and 0 bases at J, with 7 bases in the middle. In DNA, the CDR3 is TGTGCCTGGAGTGAGGGAAATAGCAATCAGCCCCAGCATTTT. Protein product: CAWSEGNSNQPQHF.

The chain joins TRBV6-4 to TRBJ2-7, with 11 bases matching TRBD2. Germline V gives CDR1 MRHNA, CDR2 SNTAGT. The ends lost 6 bases at V and 3 bases at J; junction bases unmatched: 7. The CDR3 is made up of 15 amino acids. CDR3: CASSPGLAGVYEQYF. Written as DNA, the CDR3 is TGTGCCAGCAGCCCAGGACTAGCGGGCGTCTACGAGCAGTACTTC.

The V gene is TRBV7-2, the J gene TRBJ2-7; TRBD2 matches at 10 bases. Germline V lookup: CDR1 SGHTA, CDR2 FQGNSA. The CDR3 runs to 15 residues. V shed 4 bases and J 3 bases; nucleotides not matched to a gene: 6. CDR3 coding DNA: TGTGCCAGCAGCTACGGACTAGCGGAAAACTACGAGCAGTACTTC. This encodes CASSYGLAENYEQYF.

V is TRBV6-7 and J is TRBJ1-4; 10 nucleotides agree with TRBD1. TRBV6-7 is labeled an ORF, and its function is uncertain. The V gene end was trimmed by 6 bases and the J gene end by 7 bases; junction bases not matched to a gene: 5. The CDR3 is made up of 14 amino acids. In nucleotides, the CDR3 is TGTGCCAGCAGCGCAGACAGGGGGCGTGAAAAACTGTTTTTT. It is translated as CASSADRGREKLFF.

This chain joins TRBV6-4 and TRBJ1-3; no firm D call. Germline V gene lookup returns CDR1 MRHNA and CDR2 SNTAGT. Between the trimmed V and J ends, which lost 0 bases and 2 bases, there was a span of 8 bases. The CDR3 contains 15 residues. The CDR3 DNA sequence: TGTGCCAGCAGTGACTCGAGAGACGCTGGAAACACCATATATTTT. Encoded protein: CASSDSRDAGNTIYF.

This chain uses TRBV28 with TRBJ2-3, with a weak D call TRBD1 (5 bases). Germline CDR1 reads MDHEN; CDR2 reads SYDVKM. The length of the CDR3 is 15 residues. V was shortened by 5 bases and J by 4 bases, with 16 bases between the two germline ends. CDR3 in DNA: TGTGCCAGCAGTGTCGGTCAGGGTTTTGCAGATACGCAGTATTTT. Amino acid sequence: CASSVGQGFADTQYF.

V gene TRBV5-6 combines with J gene TRBJ1-2; maybe TRBD1 (5 bases). CDR1 and CDR2 from the germline V gene are SGHDT and YYEEEE. The CDR3 extends over 16 amino acids. The V gene lost 0 bases and the J gene lost 8 bases, with 20 bases spanning the gap. For the CDR3, the DNA is TGTGCCAGCAGCTTGGTTAGGACAAGGGGCGCACGCGGCTACACCTTC. Translated, it gives CASSLVRTRGARGYTF.

V and J are TRBV7-9 and TRBJ1-1; TRBD1 might be the D (5 bases). Germline V CDR1 and CDR2: SEHNR, FQNEAQ (reference sequence). The V and J ends lost 0 bases and 7 bases respectively, with 9 bases between them. The CDR3 has 13 amino acids. CDR3 sequence: CASSLAGTREAFF. The DNA of the CDR3 is TGTGCCAGCAGCTTAGCCGGGACGCGTGAAGCTTTCTTT.

The V and J genes are TRBV7-8 and TRBJ2-1, with TRBD2 matching over 12 bases. This CDR3 has 15 amino acids. The germline gives CDR1 SGHVS, CDR2 FQNEAQ. J was trimmed by 6 bases and V by 5 bases; bases with no gene match: 5. CDR3 loop: CASSPGLAGLNEQFF. CDR3 nucleotide sequence: TGTGCCAGCAGCCCGGGACTAGCGGGCCTCAATGAGCAGTTCTTC.

This clone was observed a single time. The V call is TRBV7-9, the J call TRBJ2-7; D might be TRBD1 (6 bases). V was pared by 2 bases and J by 1 base, with 6 bases between. Germline V lookup: CDR1 SEHNR, CDR2 FQNEAQ (reference sequence). The CDR3 loop spans 13 amino acids. The CDR3 DNA reads TGTGCCAGCAGCTTAAGGGGGTCCTACGAGCAGTACTTC. This sequence encodes CASSLRGSYEQYF.

The chain is built from TRBV7-9 and TRBJ2-7; D assignment may be TRBD1 or TRBD2 (6 bases each). The germline CDR1 and CDR2 sequences are SEHNR and FQNEAQ (reference sequence). V lost 5 bases, J lost 5 bases, and 19 bases lay in between. The CDR3 contains 15 residues. The CDR3 DNA reads TGTGCCAGCAGCCCCCAGGGGTTGGACTATGACGAGCAGTACTTC. Translated, it gives CASSPQGLDYDEQYF.

The rearrangement uses TRBV19 and TRBJ1-1, with D possibly matching TRBD1 (5 bases). Germline CDR1 is LNHDA and CDR2 is SQIVND (reference sequence). This CDR3 spans 13 amino acids. V dropped 3 bases and J dropped 3 bases, with 8 bases sitting between them. In DNA form, the CDR3 reads TGTGCCAGTAGTATCCGGGGGTACACTGAAGCTTTCTTT. Translated, it gives CASSIRGYTEAFF.

The chain has TRBV6-6 and TRBJ2-7; the D gene is possibly TRBD1 (5 bases). This CDR3 comprises 14 residues. Germline lookup yields CDR1 MNHNY and CDR2 SVGAGI (reference sequence). The V and J ends lost 2 bases and 7 bases respectively, with 15 bases between them. This CDR3 reads CASSYGRGKGEQYF. The CDR3, as DNA: TGTGCCAGCAGTTACGGTAGGGGAAAAGGTGAGCAGTACTTC.

The chain links TRBV2 to TRBJ2-7; 8 nucleotides line up with TRBD2. V gave up 2 bases and J gave up 7 bases; unmatched junction bases: 10. The germline CDR1 and CDR2 sequences are SNHLY and FYNNEI. This CDR3 region has 15 residues. CDR3 DNA sequence: TGTGCCAGCAGTGAATTTTCTAGCGGGCCCTCGGAGCAGTACTTC. It specifies CASSEFSSGPSEQYF.

V is TRBV6-1 and J is TRBJ2-7; tentatively, D is TRBD1 (6 bases). Trimming stripped 6 bases from V and 3 bases from J, with 18 bases between. This CDR3 has 15 amino acids. Germline V lookup: CDR1 MNHNS, CDR2 SASEGT. Here the CDR3 DNA reads TGTGCCAGCAGCCTCCCGGCAGGGGTAGTCTACGAGCAGTACTTC. It encodes CASSLPAGVVYEQYF.

This clone showed up just once. This chain uses TRBV27 with TRBJ2-1; D might be TRBD1 or TRBD2, each matching 5 bases. The ends were cut back, 3 bases at V and 5 bases at J, with 11 bases in the middle. This CDR3 has 14 residues. CDR1 is MNHEY, CDR2 SMNVEV, per germline (reference sequence). CDR3 coding DNA: TGTGCCAGCAGTTTTCGGGACGCTAACAATGAGCAGTTCTTC. Protein sequence: CASSFRDANNEQFF.

This clone was recorded once. V gene TRBV7-9 combines with J gene TRBJ2-7; possible D gene TRBD1, 9 bases. The CDR3 is 15 residues long. Germline V gene sequence: CDR1 SEHNR, CDR2 FQNEAQ (reference sequence). Trimming removed 2 bases from V and 6 bases from J, with 17 bases in between. This CDR3 reads CASSLIAGQGAEQYF. Written as DNA, the CDR3 is TGTGCCAGCAGCTTAATAGCGGGACAGGGAGCCGAGCAGTACTTC.

This chain links TRBV10-3 with TRBJ1-2; a possible D gene is TRBD1 (5 bases). This CDR3 is built from 15 residues. The V end lost 3 bases, the J end lost 4 bases, and 15 bases lay between the germline ends. Germline V gene sequence: CDR1 ENHRY, CDR2 SYGVKD. CDR3 in DNA: TGTGCCATCAGTGACCGGACATATGGGCCCTATGGCTACACCTTC. Its translation: CAISDRTYGPYGYTF.

This chain links TRBV28 with TRBJ2-7, with TRBD2 as a possible D gene (5 bases). This CDR3 comprises 14 residues. From germline, CDR1 is MDHEN and CDR2 SYDVKM. The ends were cut back, 8 bases at V and 2 bases at J, with 16 bases in the middle. CDR3 protein: CASGSWEIPYEQYF. DNA of the CDR3: TGTGCCAGCGGATCCTGGGAGATCCCCTACGAGCAGTACTTC.

The chain employs TRBV27 and TRBJ2-3; D might be TRBD2 (5 bases). This CDR3 has 14 residues. Germline values: CDR1 MNHEY, CDR2 SMNVEV (reference sequence). Trimming cost V 6 bases and J 2 bases, with 12 bases left between them. The CDR3 DNA sequence: TGTGCCAGCAGCCCCGGACTTTCCACAGATACGCAGTATTTT. This encodes CASSPGLSTDTQYF.

V is TRBV4-2 and J is TRBJ2-2; D uncertain. Trimming removed 1 base at V and 6 bases at J, with 9 bases between. CDR3 length equals 14 residues. Germline-derived CDR1 and CDR2 are LGHNA and YNFKEQ. The CDR3 region is CASSQAFWPGELFF. The DNA for the CDR3 is TGTGCCAGCAGCCAAGCGTTTTGGCCCGGGGAGCTGTTTTTT.

V gene TRBV9 combines with J gene TRBJ1-1; possibly TRBD1 for D (5 bases). The germline V gene has CDR1 SGDLS and CDR2 YYNGEE. V was cut by 0 bases and J by 1 base, with 10 bases left in between. The CDR3 covers 15 residues. CDR3: CASSVGGGQNTEAFF. CDR3 coding DNA: TGTGCCAGCAGCGTAGGGGGCGGACAGAACACTGAAGCTTTCTTT.

The CDR3 nucleotides are TGTGCCAGCAGCTTAGGGGGACGGGCCGACGAGCAGTACTTC. This sequence encodes CASSLGGRADEQYF. The V gene is TRBV7-9, the J gene TRBJ2-7; D is possibly TRBD1 or TRBD2 (5 bases each). Germline CDR1 and CDR2: SEHNR and FQNEAQ (reference sequence). Trimming removed 1 base from V and 5 bases from J, with 12 bases in between. The CDR3 runs 14 residues.

The CDR3, as DNA: TGCAGCGTTGTGGACAGGAACTCCTACGAGCAGTACTTC. This encodes CSVVDRNSYEQYF. The chain joins TRBV29-1 to TRBJ2-7, with TRBD1 identical over 7 bases. From germline, CDR1 is SQVTM and CDR2 ANQGSEA. V lost 4 bases to trimming and J lost 0 bases; unmatched junction nucleotides: 3. The CDR3 runs 13 residues.